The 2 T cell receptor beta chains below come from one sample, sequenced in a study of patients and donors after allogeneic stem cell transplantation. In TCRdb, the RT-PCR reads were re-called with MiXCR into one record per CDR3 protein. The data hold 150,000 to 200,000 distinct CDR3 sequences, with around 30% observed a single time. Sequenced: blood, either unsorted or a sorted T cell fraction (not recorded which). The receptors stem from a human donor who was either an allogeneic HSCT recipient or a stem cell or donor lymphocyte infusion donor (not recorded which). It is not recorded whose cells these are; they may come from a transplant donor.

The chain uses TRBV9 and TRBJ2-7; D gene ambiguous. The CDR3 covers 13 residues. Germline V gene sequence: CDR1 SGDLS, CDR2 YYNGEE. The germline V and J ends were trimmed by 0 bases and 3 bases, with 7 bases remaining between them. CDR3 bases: TGTGCCAGCAGCGTAGCATCCCACTACGAGCAGTACTTC. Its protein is CASSVASHYEQYF.

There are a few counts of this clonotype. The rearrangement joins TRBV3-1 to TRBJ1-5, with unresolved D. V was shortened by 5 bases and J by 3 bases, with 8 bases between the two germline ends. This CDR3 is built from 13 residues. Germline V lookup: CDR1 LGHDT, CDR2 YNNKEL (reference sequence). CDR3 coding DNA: TGTGCCAGCAGCTACACCGACAATCAGCCCCAGCATTTT. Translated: CASSYTDNQPQHF.